This entry lists 30 T cell receptor beta chains sequenced from one sample in a study of CD8+CD57+ T cells in acquired aplastic anemia. Genomic DNA acted as the template from which TCR beta VDJ combination and CDR3 sequence profiling were carried out. TCRdb re-analysed the reads in MiXCR, keeping a single row per CDR3 protein. The sample holds 150,000 to 200,000 distinct CDR3 sequences; about 60% are singletons and the top ten take 35% to 50%. Sequenced input: sorted CD4+, CD8+, or CD8+CD57+ T cells (not recorded which) from PBMCs. These receptors all stem from a human donor in good health.

This clonotype was detected ten times or more. This chain connects TRBV20-1 to TRBJ2-1; the D is unclear. The CDR3 is 16 amino acids. V was trimmed by 0 bases and J by 2 bases, leaving 14 bases between them. CDR1 and CDR2 (germline): DFQATT, SNEGSKA (reference sequence). CDR3 bases: TGCAGTGCTAGAGATAATCTAGTGGTCACCTACAATGAGCAGTTCTTC. Residues: CSARDNLVVTYNEQFF.

This clonotype was seen only once. This chain links TRBV5-1 with TRBJ2-5; D unresolved. The J call may be wrong; the DNA end is better matched by TRBJ2-7. This CDR3 spans 14 amino acids. The germline V gene has CDR1 SGHRS and CDR2 YFSETQ. The CDR3: CASSLEGLAYEQYF. DNA for the CDR3: TGCGCCAGCAGCTTGGAAGGGCTCGCCTACGAGCAGTACTTC.

V and J are TRBV20-1 and TRBJ2-7, with TRBD1 identical over 10 bases. V lost 0 bases, J lost 0 bases, and 8 bases stayed unmatched. The germline V gene has CDR1 DFQATT and CDR2 SNEGSKA (reference sequence). The CDR3 has 17 residues. CDR3 coding DNA: TGCAGTGCTAGAGAGGGGGACAGGGGCGATTTCTCCTACGAGCAGTACTTC. Its translation: CSAREGDRGDFSYEQYF.

As to this clonotype: This may come from a read error, since a much larger clone is one base off. The chain couples TRBV6-7 to TRBJ1-5; tentative D call: TRBD1 (6 bases). TRBV6-7 is treated as an ORF (open reading frame) with a function not yet certain. This CDR3 comprises 15 residues. The ends were cut back, 4 bases at V and 5 bases at J, with 15 bases in the middle. In DNA form, the CDR3 reads TGTGCCAGCAGTTCCACAGGGATGATCGATCAGCCCCAGCATTTT. This sequence encodes CASSSTGMIDQPQHF.

The rearrangement joins TRBV14 to TRBJ1-2; D is perhaps TRBD1 (6 bases). This CDR3 has 15 residues. Germline CDR1 and CDR2: SGHDN and FVKESK. V lost 1 base to trimming and J lost 3 bases, with 12 bases between them. CDR3 sequence (DNA): TGTGCCAGCAGCCAAGTGTCAGGGGCACACTATGGCTACACCTTC. Translation: CASSQVSGAHYGYTF.

This clonotype has ten or more counts. The chain has TRBV5-6 and TRBJ2-7; no firm D call. Germline V lookup: CDR1 SGHDT, CDR2 YYEEEE. V was shortened by 0 bases and J by 3 bases, with 7 bases between the two germline ends. The CDR3 consists of 13 residues. CDR3 in DNA: TGTGCCAGCAGCTTGGTACTTAACTACGAGCAGTACTTC. Its protein product is CASSLVLNYEQYF. The entire variable domain, with the rest obtained from reference TRBV5-6 and TRBJ2-7, is as follows: DAGVTQSPTHLIKTRGQQVTLRCSPKSGHDTVSWYQQALGQGPQFIFQYYEEEERQRGNFPDRFSGHQFPNYSSELNVNALLLGDSALYLCASSLVLNYEQYFGPGTRLTVT.

V and J are TRBV7-2 and TRBJ2-5; 15 bases agree with TRBD2. Trimming at V came to 3 bases and at J to 3 bases, leaving 2 bases not matched to a gene. The CDR3 totals 16 residues. The germline V gene encodes CDR1 SGHTA and CDR2 FQGNSA. CDR3 DNA: TGTGCCAGCAGCTTCGGACTAGCGGGGGGGGAAGAGACCCAGTACTTC. Its translation: CASSFGLAGGEETQYF.

The chain couples TRBV4-3 to TRBJ2-1; tentative D call: TRBD2 (6 bases). Germline V gene sequence: CDR1 LGHNA, CDR2 YSLEER. Trimming shortened V by 0 bases and J by 7 bases, and 7 bases separated the two germline ends. The CDR3 is 13 residues long. CDR3 protein: CASSQEGRNEQFF. The CDR3 DNA reads as TGCGCCAGCAGCCAAGAAGGGAGGAATGAGCAGTTCTTC.

This clonotype was counted a few times. A clone one base away is much larger, so this may be a read error. CDR3 in amino acids: CASGSPVLTGDHEQYF. The CDR3 DNA reads as TGTGCTAGTGGTTCCCCCGTCCTGACAGGAGACCACGAGCAGTACTTC. The J gene is TRBJ2-7, the V gene TRBV12-5, with D possibly TRBD1 on 6 matching bases. CDR3 length: 16 residues. With 4 bases removed from V and 5 bases from J, the gap between germline ends came to 21 bases. The germline V gene has CDR1 LGHNT and CDR2 FRNRAP.

The V call is TRBV19, the J call TRBJ2-7; D not certain. Per germline, CDR1 LNHDA and CDR2 SQIVND (reference sequence). CDR3 length: 13 residues. V lost 5 bases and J 2 bases, leaving 10 bases between the germline ends. The CDR3 nucleotides are TGTGCCAGTAGTTCTGGTTATACCTACGAGCAGTACTTC. This sequence encodes CASSSGYTYEQYF.

Ten or more counts support this clonotype. This CDR3 is CASSLGGGNEQFF. The CDR3 DNA is TGTGCCAGCAGCTTAGGGGGGGGGAATGAGCAGTTCTTC. The V gene is TRBV7-8, the J gene TRBJ2-1; TRBD2 matches 7 bases. Germline-derived CDR1 and CDR2 are SGHVS and FQNEAQ. The CDR3 has 13 residues. Trimming at V came to 1 base and at J to 7 bases, leaving 1 base not matched to a gene. Looking up the rest from reference TRBV7-8 and TRBJ2-1 gives the full variable domain: GAGVSQSPRYKVAKRGQDVALRCDPISGHVSLFWYQQALGQGPEFLTYFQNEAQLDKSGLPSDRFFAERPEGSVSTLKIQRTQQEDSAVYLCASSLGGGNEQFFGPGTRLTVL.

This clonotype was seen many times. The gene calls are TRBV11-2 and TRBJ1-1; D is unresolved. V lost 5 bases, J lost 4 bases, and 8 bases lay in between. CDR3 size: 12 residues. Germline V lookup: CDR1 SGHAT, CDR2 FQNNGV. For the CDR3, the DNA is TGTGCCAGCAGCGCAGCGGGCACTGAAGCTTTCTTT. Translated, it gives CASSAAGTEAFF.

This clonotype was recorded at least ten times. The CDR3 loop is CASSVTGFGSPLHF. The CDR3 DNA sequence: TGTGCCAGCAGCGTTACAGGTTTCGGCTCACCCCTCCACTTT. The chain employs TRBV7-9 and TRBJ1-6; possibly TRBD1 for D (5 bases). CDR3 length: 14 amino acids. V lost 5 bases and J lost 10, with 15 bases in between. Germline V gives CDR1 SEHNR, CDR2 FQNEAQ (reference sequence).

The CDR3 sequence: CASSSIRGSGANVLTF. Written as DNA, the CDR3 is TGTGCCAGTAGTAGCATCAGGGGTAGTGGGGCCAACGTCCTGACTTTC. The chain joins TRBV19 to TRBJ2-6, with D maybe TRBD1 (6 bases). Germline V lookup: CDR1 LNHDA, CDR2 SQIVND (reference sequence). The CDR3 totals 16 residues. The ends were cut back, 4 bases at V and 3 bases at J, with 13 bases in the middle.

This clonotype appeared once. This rearrangement joins TRBV12-3 or TRBV12-4 to TRBJ1-1; 8 bases map to TRBD1. The CDR3 runs 14 residues. With V trimmed by 6 bases and J by 6 bases, 9 bases remained unmatched. The CDR3 nucleotides read TGTGCCAGCAGACCAACAGGGGGAAGATCTGAAGCTTTCTTT. Residues: CASRPTGGRSEAFF.

This chain joins TRBV25-1 and TRBJ2-1; tentative D call: TRBD2 (5 bases). In germline, CDR1 is MGHDK, CDR2 SYGVNS. The V end lost 7 bases, the J end lost 4 bases, and 23 bases lay between the germline ends. The CDR3 is made up of 17 amino acids. The CDR3 DNA is TGTGCCAGCACTCCTCTCAGCGGCGGTCTCCGGTACAATGAGCAGTTCTTC. Encoded protein: CASTPLSGGLRYNEQFF.

This CDR3 is CASRAPETQYF. DNA for the CDR3: TGTGCCAGCAGGGCCCCAGAGACCCAGTACTTC. The chain joins TRBV12-3 or TRBV12-4 to TRBJ2-5; D remains ambiguous. The CDR3 extends over 11 amino acids. Trimming took 6 bases from V and 4 from J, leaving 6 bases between them.

The chain combines TRBV30 with TRBJ1-1, with D unresolved. CDR1 is GTSNPN and CDR2 is SVGIG in the germline V gene (reference sequence). The CDR3 consists of 11 residues. The ends were cut back, 2 bases at V and 4 bases at J, with 5 bases in the middle. The CDR3 sequence: CAWSHLTEAFF. CDR3 in DNA: TGTGCCTGGAGTCATCTCACTGAAGCTTTCTTT.

The V gene is TRBV5-1, the J gene TRBJ2-3; tentatively, D is TRBD1 (5 bases). V lost 4 bases to trimming and J lost 6 bases, with 18 bases between them. Germline V gene data show CDR1 as SGHRS and CDR2 as YFSETQ. The CDR3 is 15 amino acids. The CDR3 coding sequence is TGCGCCAGCAGCCCTGAGGACAAGGACCCCGATACGCAGTATTTT. It encodes CASSPEDKDPDTQYF.

This clonotype appeared once. The chain carries TRBV5-1 and TRBJ2-7, with D unclear. Germline CDR1 and CDR2: SGHRS and YFSETQ. Between the trimmed V and J ends, which lost 2 bases and 3 bases, there was a span of 9 bases. This CDR3 is built from 13 residues. The CDR3: CASSFEVSYEQYF. The CDR3 DNA reads TGCGCCAGCAGCTTCGAGGTAAGCTACGAGCAGTACTTC.

Of note for this clonotype: Being one base from a much bigger clone, this may be a read error. The V call is TRBV29-1, the J call TRBJ2-5, with D tentatively TRBD1 (6 bases). From germline, CDR1 is SQVTM and CDR2 ANQGSEA. The CDR3 spans 14 residues. CDR3 sequence (DNA): TGCAGCGTAGCCGGGACACCTTCTCAAGAGACCCGGTACTTC. Its protein product is CSVAGTPSQETRYF.

In its sample, this clonotype was seen a few times. The chain joins TRBV20-1 to TRBJ2-1; 12 bases match TRBD2. The CDR3 has 13 residues. J was trimmed by 10 bases and V by 3 bases; bases with no gene match: 4. Germline-derived CDR1 and CDR2 are DFQATT and SNEGSKA (reference sequence). Here the CDR3 reads CSARTSGSGEQFF. CDR3 DNA sequence: TGCAGTGCTAGGACTAGCGGGAGCGGGGAGCAGTTCTTC.

A remark on this clonotype: One end of the junction fails to match germline, which may point to a read error. The chain couples TRBV7-9 to TRBJ1-1; 8 nucleotides match TRBD1. There are 16 residues in the CDR3. Germline V gives CDR1 SEHNR, CDR2 FQNEAQ (reference sequence). The CDR3 loop reads CASSWCLTGDDTGAFF. The CDR3 nucleotides are TGTGCCAGCAGCTGGTGTCTGACAGGGGACGACACTGGAGCTTTCTTT.

The genes are TRBV7-9 and TRBJ2-1; D uncertain. Per germline, CDR1 SEHNR and CDR2 FQNEAQ (reference sequence). CDR3 length equals 14 residues. Trimming took off 1 base at V and 8 bases at J, with 12 bases between the two ends. In nucleotides, the CDR3 is TGTGCCAGCAGCTTAGAGCTCTTGATCGATGAGCAGTTCTTC. As protein: CASSLELLIDEQFF.

The rearrangement uses TRBV7-9 and TRBJ2-1; D is unresolved. The germline CDR1 and CDR2 sequences are SEHNR and FQNEAQ (reference sequence). V gave up 1 base and J gave up 4 bases, with 11 bases separating them. This CDR3 has 15 residues. DNA of the CDR3: TGTGCCAGCAGCTTAGTTTCCCCACAATACAATGAGCAGTTCTTC. Translated, it gives CASSLVSPQYNEQFF.

This clonotype was counted once. This chain uses TRBV6-2 or TRBV6-3 with TRBJ2-1; a possible D gene is TRBD2 (5 bases). From germline, CDR1 is MNHEY and CDR2 SVGEGT. The V and J ends lost 5 bases and 3 bases respectively, with 17 bases between them. This CDR3 has 16 amino acids. The DNA for the CDR3 is TGTGCCAGCAGTGCCGATCTAGGGAGATTCTACAATGAGCAGTTCTTC. Protein: CASSADLGRFYNEQFF.

A note on this clonotype: The junction and the germline gene differ at one end; a read error may be behind it. V usage is TRBV6-1 and J usage is TRBJ1-1, with unresolved D. The V gene's germline CDR1 is MNHNS and CDR2 SASEGT. This CDR3 region has 14 residues. The CDR3 spells CASSELGRSTEAFF. CDR3 bases: TGTGCCAGCAGTGAACTGGGGAGGAGCACTGAAGCTTTCTTC.

V is TRBV19 and J is TRBJ2-3; 9 nucleotides line up with TRBD2. Germline trimming cut 6 bases from V and 3 bases from J; bases unmatched to any gene: 4. Germline-derived CDR1 and CDR2 are LNHDA and SQIVND (reference sequence). The CDR3 runs 14 residues. The CDR3 DNA reads as TGTGCCAGTAGCGGGACTAGCCCAACAGATACGCAGTATTTT. This gives the protein CASSGTSPTDTQYF.

This clonotype was recorded only once. V is TRBV6-1 and J is TRBJ1-6, with a weak D call TRBD1 (5 bases). The CDR3 contains 17 residues. Per germline, CDR1 MNHNS and CDR2 SASEGT. V was clipped by 1 base and J by 9 bases, with 19 bases between them. CDR3 nucleotides: TGTGCCAGCAGTGAAGAAATGCTGGGGGTCAATGGTTCACCCCTCCACTTT. This translates into CASSEEMLGVNGSPLHF.

This chain connects TRBV5-1 to TRBJ2-6, with D unresolved. Germline V gene sequence: CDR1 SGHRS, CDR2 YFSETQ. The CDR3 loop spans 14 amino acids. V lost 3 bases, J lost 0 bases, and 4 bases lay in between. The CDR3 here is CASSSGSGANVLTF. Written as DNA, the CDR3 is TGCGCCAGCAGCTCTGGCTCTGGGGCCAACGTCCTGACTTTC. The whole variable domain, filled in from reference TRBV5-1 and TRBJ2-6, reads KAGVTQTPRYLIKTRGQQVTLSCSPISGHRSVSWYQQTPGQGLQFLFEYFSETQRNKGNFPGRFSGRQFSNSRSEMNVSTLELGDSALYLCASSSGSGANVLTFGAGSRLTVL.